The 27 T cell receptor beta chains listed next were all sequenced from one sample in a study of control samples from healthy donors and cancer patients. Profiled with immunoSEQ multiplex PCR; TCRdb holds only in-frame clones, not every one. The sample shows some 140,000 clones, roughly 92% of them seen only once. Material for sequencing was blood. These TCRs come from a man aged 25 to 40 in good health.

The chain joins TRBV11-2 to TRBJ2-1; 12 bases are a match to TRBD2. The CDR3 extends over 18 amino acids. V trimming: 4 bases; J trimming: 5 bases; junction bases outside the gene matches: 12. Looked up from germline, CDR1 is SGHAT and CDR2 is FQNNGV. Here the CDR3 reads CASSYTLAGGSLNNEQFF. The DNA for the CDR3 is TGTGCCAGCAGCTATACCCTAGCGGGAGGGTCCCTAAACAATGAGCAGTTCTTC.

The chain links TRBV11-3 to TRBJ1-2; D is possibly TRBD1 (5 bases). The V gene's germline CDR1 is SGHNT and CDR2 YENEEA. This CDR3 is built from 13 residues. Trimming cost V 3 bases and J 1 base, with 6 bases left between them. The CDR3 is CASSFRGNYGYTF. The CDR3 DNA sequence: TGTGCCAGCAGCTTTAGGGGTAACTATGGCTACACCTTC.

The V call is TRBV2, the J call TRBJ2-5; 10 bases are shared with TRBD2. Germline CDR1 reads SNHLY; CDR2 reads FYNNEI. J was trimmed by 4 bases and V by 7 bases; bases with no gene match: 15. The CDR3 is made up of 17 amino acids. The CDR3 nucleotides read TGTGCCAGCAAGGGGCCTAGGCTAGCGGGAGACTCAGAGACCCAGTACTTC. Translation gives CASKGPRLAGDSETQYF.

This sequence joins TRBV24-1 and TRBJ2-1, with 15 bases that match TRBD2. With V trimmed by 3 bases and J by 5 bases, 10 bases remained unmatched. Germline V gene lookup returns CDR1 KGHDR and CDR2 SFDVKD. There are 19 residues in the CDR3. As DNA, the CDR3 is TGTGCCACCAGTGATGTAAGGACTAGCGGGAGGGCCGGAGACAATGAGCAGTTCTTC. Protein: CATSDVRTSGRAGDNEQFF.

The V and J genes are TRBV18 and TRBJ2-7; 8 bases map to TRBD1. Per germline, CDR1 KGHSH and CDR2 LQKENI. After removal of 3 bases from V and 0 bases from J, the junction contained 4 bases not matched to a gene. The CDR3 runs 15 residues. The CDR3 nucleotides are TGTGCCAGCTCACCGTGGGGACAGGACTCCTACGAGCAGTACTTC. This translates into CASSPWGQDSYEQYF. The full variable domain, completed using reference TRBV18 and TRBJ2-7, is NAGVMQNPRHLVRRRGQEARLRCSPMKGHSHVYWYRQLPEEGLKFMVYLQKENIIDESGMPKERFSAEFPKEGPSILRIQQVVRGDSAAYFCASSPWGQDSYEQYFGPGTRLTVT.

The chain recombines TRBV19 with TRBJ1-1, with 8 bases that match TRBD1. J was trimmed by 1 base and V by 9 bases; bases with no gene match: 4. Germline V CDR1 and CDR2: LNHDA, SQIVND (reference sequence). The CDR3 is 13 residues long. The CDR3 DNA follows: TGTGCCAGCGCCGGGACAGGGAACACTGAAGCTTTCTTT. This translates into CASAGTGNTEAFF.

The J gene is TRBJ1-1, the V gene TRBV4-2; tentatively, D is TRBD1 (6 bases). The CDR3 is made up of 17 amino acids. Trimming removed 0 bases from V and 2 bases from J, with 16 bases in between. Germline CDR1 and CDR2: LGHNA and YNFKEQ. The CDR3 loop reads CASSQDSRGSENTEAFF. The DNA of the CDR3 is TGTGCCAGCAGCCAAGATAGCAGGGGATCGGAAAACACTGAAGCTTTCTTT.

The chain links TRBV2 to TRBJ1-4; TRBD1 aligns across 12 bases. The CDR3 is made up of 17 amino acids. Germline assignment: CDR1 SNHLY and CDR2 FYNNEI. V shed 4 bases, J shed 3 bases, and the junction held 6 bases outside the gene matches. CDR3 region: CASSGDRGRPANEKLFF. In DNA, the CDR3 is TGTGCCAGCAGTGGGGACAGGGGGCGGCCGGCTAATGAAAAACTGTTTTTT.

The rearrangement links TRBV12-3 or TRBV12-4 to TRBJ2-1; 10 nucleotides line up with TRBD1. J was trimmed by 8 bases and V by 6 bases; bases with no gene match: 4. This CDR3 is 13 amino acids long. The CDR3: CASRDGTGDEQFF. CDR3 bases: TGTGCCAGCAGGGACGGGACAGGGGATGAGCAGTTCTTC.

The V call is TRBV7-2, the J call TRBJ2-2, with D hard to call. V lost 7 bases and J lost 7, with 10 bases in between. The CDR3 totals 12 residues. Germline V gene sequence: CDR1 SGHTA, CDR2 FQGNSA. CDR3 in DNA: TGTGCCAGCACCTGGTCAGTCGGGGAGCTGTTTTTT. Its translation: CASTWSVGELFF.

The chain employs TRBV27 and TRBJ1-1, with D perhaps matching TRBD1 (6 bases). With 3 bases removed from V and 4 bases from J, the gap between germline ends came to 12 bases. This CDR3 spans 14 amino acids. Germline assignment: CDR1 MNHEY and CDR2 SMNVEV (reference sequence). The CDR3 reads CASSFQGMATEAFF. In DNA form, the CDR3 reads TGTGCCAGCAGTTTTCAGGGGATGGCCACTGAAGCTTTCTTT.

The J gene is TRBJ2-7, the V gene TRBV4-3, with unresolved D. The germline V and J ends were trimmed by 1 base and 0 bases, with 10 bases remaining between them. The CDR3 runs 15 residues. Germline V gene data show CDR1 as LGHNA and CDR2 as YSLEER. CDR3 DNA: TGCGCCAGCAGCCAAGTCGAGGCTAGCTCCTACGAGCAGTACTTC. Translation: CASSQVEASSYEQYF.

The gene calls are TRBV6-6 and TRBJ1-1, with a possible D match to TRBD1 (5 bases). The CDR3 runs 14 residues. From germline, CDR1 is MNHNY and CDR2 SVGAGI (reference sequence). The V and J ends lost 2 bases and 3 bases respectively, with 10 bases between them. The CDR3 DNA reads as TGTGCCAGCAGTTACAGGGGAAGTGACACTGAAGCTTTCTTT. It translates to CASSYRGSDTEAFF.

The rearrangement joins TRBV2 to TRBJ1-2, with D tentatively TRBD1 (6 bases). Trimming left V 3 bases short and J 4 bases short, with 12 bases between. Per germline, CDR1 SNHLY and CDR2 FYNNEI. This CDR3 spans 14 amino acids. The DNA of the CDR3 is TGTGCCAGCAGTGAGCCCAGGGGAGCCTATGGCTACACCTTC. Amino acid sequence: CASSEPRGAYGYTF.

The chain recombines TRBV6-5 with TRBJ1-2; D is unresolved. This CDR3 has 14 amino acids. V was shortened by 6 bases and J by 0 bases, with 11 bases between the two germline ends. Germline V gene lookup returns CDR1 MNHEY and CDR2 SVGAGI. The CDR3 region is CASRVADTNYGYTF. The CDR3 coding sequence is TGTGCCAGCAGAGTAGCAGACACTAACTATGGCTACACCTTC.

This sequence joins TRBV19 and TRBJ1-1; D unresolved. Trimming removed 5 bases from V and 0 bases from J, with 7 bases in between. This CDR3 has 13 amino acids. Germline V CDR1 and CDR2: LNHDA, SQIVND (reference sequence). In DNA form, the CDR3 reads TGTGCCAGTAGTCTCGGCCTGAACACTGAAGCTTTCTTT. It encodes CASSLGLNTEAFF.

The rearrangement uses TRBV5-1 and TRBJ1-1; D is uncertain. CDR1 is SGHRS, CDR2 YFSETQ, per germline. This CDR3 has 14 amino acids. Trimming took 0 bases from V and 1 from J, leaving 7 bases between them. CDR3 coding DNA: TGCGCCAGCAGCTTGGGATGGGGGAACACTGAAGCTTTCTTT. Translating gives CASSLGWGNTEAFF.

The V and J genes are TRBV7-2 and TRBJ1-6; 7 bases fit TRBD1. The germline V gene encodes CDR1 SGHTA and CDR2 FQGNSA. The CDR3 has 15 residues. The J segment lost 4 bases and the V segment lost 1 base, leaving 1 base of the junction unmatched. CDR3 in DNA: TGTGCCAGCAGCTTAGGGGGACAGTATAATTCACCCCTCCACTTT. Its translation: CASSLGGQYNSPLHF. Full variable domain (rest looked up from reference TRBV7-2 and TRBJ1-6): GAGVSQSPSNKVTEKGKDVELRCDPISGHTALYWYRQSLGQGLEFLIYFQGNSAPDKSGLPSDRFSAERTGGSVSTLTIQRTQQEDSAVYLCASSLGGQYNSPLHFGNGTRLTVT.

The V call is TRBV14, the J call TRBJ1-1, with a weak D call TRBD1 (5 bases). V lost 0 bases, J lost 3 bases, and 11 bases lay in between. The CDR3 consists of 15 residues. The germline V gene has CDR1 SGHDN and CDR2 FVKESK. The CDR3 sequence: CASSQELQVHTEAFF. CDR3 DNA: TGTGCCAGCAGCCAAGAGTTACAGGTACACACTGAAGCTTTCTTT. The entire variable domain, with the rest obtained from reference TRBV14 and TRBJ1-1, is as follows: EAGVTQFPSHSVIEKGQTVTLRCDPISGHDNLYWYRRVMGKEIKFLLHFVKESKQDESGMPNNRFLAERTGGTYSTLKVQPAELEDSGVYFCASSQELQVHTEAFFGQGTRLTVV.

This chain links TRBV5-8 with TRBJ1-5; weak D call: TRBD1 (5 bases). The V gene's germline CDR1 is SGHTS and CDR2 YDEGEE. Trimming shortened V by 4 bases and J by 5 bases, and 13 bases separated the two germline ends. This CDR3 has 14 residues. CDR3 sequence reads: CASSPYGGDQPQHF. The CDR3, as DNA: TGTGCCAGCAGCCCGTACGGGGGGGATCAGCCCCAGCATTTT.

V gene TRBV11-2 combines with J gene TRBJ1-1, with D possibly being TRBD1 (5 bases). The germline V gene has CDR1 SGHAT and CDR2 FQNNGV. The germline V and J ends were trimmed by 3 bases and 1 base, with 9 bases remaining between them. The CDR3 loop spans 14 amino acids. CDR3: CASSLGRENTEAFF. The CDR3 bases are TGTGCCAGCAGCTTGGGCAGGGAGAACACTGAAGCTTTCTTT.

The V gene is TRBV2, the J gene TRBJ1-1, with TRBD1 matching over 8 bases. The trim removed 4 bases at V and 5 bases at J, leaving 3 bases unmatched. This CDR3 comprises 13 residues. Germline lookup yields CDR1 SNHLY and CDR2 FYNNEI. CDR3 residues: CASSGQGRTEAFF. CDR3 DNA: TGTGCCAGCAGTGGACAGGGGAGGACTGAAGCTTTCTTT.

This clone occurred a few times. The chain has TRBV7-9 and TRBJ2-7; D is undetermined. Looked up from germline, CDR1 is SEHNR and CDR2 is FQNEAQ (reference sequence). The CDR3 runs 14 residues. The V end was cut by 2 bases, the J end by 0 bases, with 8 bases between. The CDR3 nucleotides read TGTGCCAGCAGCTTAAAACAGTCCTCCTACGAGCAGTACTTC. Residues: CASSLKQSSYEQYF.

This clone was seen more than once but under ten times. Other DNA sequences in the sample encode the same CDR3. The rearrangement links TRBV18 to TRBJ2-3; D remains unclear. Deletions cut 4 bases from V and 2 bases from J, with 1 base between. CDR3 length: 11 residues. Per germline, CDR1 KGHSH and CDR2 LQKENI. Written as DNA, the CDR3 is TGTGCCAGCTCACTCACAGATACGCAGTATTTT. This sequence encodes CASSLTDTQYF.

CDR3 protein: CASSSAGLVGAGANVLTF. The CDR3 coding sequence is TGTGCCAGCAGTTCGGCCGGGCTTGTGGGGGCTGGGGCCAACGTCCTGACTTTC. This chain uses TRBV28 with TRBJ2-6; either TRBD1 or TRBD2 may fit D (5 bases each). Germline values: CDR1 MDHEN, CDR2 SYDVKM. V lost 4 bases and J 2 bases, leaving 18 bases between the germline ends. The length of the CDR3 is 18 residues.

This clone was detected a few times. The chain combines TRBV4-2 with TRBJ1-1, with D hard to call. V dropped 0 bases and J dropped 0 bases, with 14 bases sitting between them. CDR1 and CDR2 (germline): LGHNA, YNFKEQ. The CDR3 covers 17 residues. The CDR3 coding sequence is TGTGCCAGCAGCCAAGATCTAGAAAAACAGATGAACACTGAAGCTTTCTTT. Translated, it gives CASSQDLEKQMNTEAFF.

V is TRBV5-8 and J is TRBJ1-4; TRBD1 aligns across 9 bases. The junction had 5 bases not matched to a gene; V was cut back by 5 bases and J by 3 bases. The CDR3 has 15 amino acids. The germline V gene has CDR1 SGHTS and CDR2 YDEGEE. CDR3 bases: TGTGCCAGCAGTTCCGGGACAGGGCCTAATGAAAAACTGTTTTTT. The encoded protein is CASSSGTGPNEKLFF.